A selection of T cell receptor beta chains follows, all from one sample in a study of blood T cells in healthy people across ages. TCRdb redid the calling of the 5' RACE reads with MiXCR, one entry per CDR3 protein. The sample consists of about 640,000 distinct CDR3 sequences, under 65% of them appearing once. Sample: blood. The receptor set was obtained from a man aged 60-69 years in good health. The CDR3 runs from the conserved cysteine through the conserved F or W. Each record gives: V gene, CDR3 length, CDR3 protein.

v_call: TRBV11-2
cdr3_length: 14
cdr3_aa: CASSFLAGSYEQYF

v_call: TRBV4-1
cdr3_length: 15
cdr3_aa: CASSQARTSGETQYF

v_call: TRBV7-2
cdr3_length: 16
cdr3_aa: CASSLAVGSYNSPLHF

v_call: TRBV7-9
cdr3_length: 14
cdr3_aa: CASSTGLDGETQYF

v_call: TRBV20-1
cdr3_length: 14
cdr3_aa: CSAPHRGSNSPLHF

v_call: TRBV6-5
cdr3_length: 15
cdr3_aa: CASGRAARSYNEQFF

v_call: TRBV6-2/TRBV6-3
cdr3_length: 16
cdr3_aa: CASRPLGQGISYEQYF

v_call: TRBV20-1
cdr3_length: 12
cdr3_aa: CSASSDGIEQFF

v_call: TRBV3-1
cdr3_length: 15
cdr3_aa: CASSQAAAGQETQYF

v_call: TRBV21-1
cdr3_length: 14
cdr3_aa: CASSKVTRAGVLTF

v_call: TRBV20-1
cdr3_length: 13
cdr3_aa: CSASRGSRATQYF

v_call: TRBV6-5
cdr3_length: 13
cdr3_aa: CASSYSHNYGYTF

v_call: TRBV7-9
cdr3_length: 16
cdr3_aa: CASSLARAGEPYEQYF

v_call: TRBV14
cdr3_length: 16
cdr3_aa: CASSPYLGGPNYGYTF

v_call: TRBV7-4
cdr3_length: 20
cdr3_aa: CASSSGSGIRLAGEGNEQFF

v_call: TRBV5-1
cdr3_length: 14
cdr3_aa: CASSLEQAYTEAFF

v_call: TRBV4-1
cdr3_length: 14
cdr3_aa: CASSQEVITDTQYF

v_call: TRBV5-1
cdr3_length: 13
cdr3_aa: CASSLDDQETQYF

v_call: TRBV18
cdr3_length: 16
cdr3_aa: CASSPILAGGSYEQYF

v_call: TRBV2
cdr3_length: 14
cdr3_aa: CASSVGTFNTEAFF

v_call: TRBV15
cdr3_length: 13
cdr3_aa: CATSRVSLYEQYF

v_call: TRBV7-9
cdr3_length: 13
cdr3_aa: CVSSASGYYEQYF

v_call: TRBV6-1
cdr3_length: 17
cdr3_aa: CASSDYLGQGGRNEQFF

v_call: TRBV12-3/TRBV12-4
cdr3_length: 15
cdr3_aa: CASSFGLGSNQPQHF

v_call: TRBV18
cdr3_length: 15
cdr3_aa: CASSPRPGQGSEQYF

v_call: TRBV3-1
cdr3_length: 13
cdr3_aa: CASSHGQGVAQYF

v_call: TRBV9
cdr3_length: 15
cdr3_aa: CASSVEPTGGYGYTF

v_call: TRBV29-1
cdr3_length: 12
cdr3_aa: CSSGKIGETQYF

v_call: TRBV12-3/TRBV12-4
cdr3_length: 15
cdr3_aa: CASSPGPGNQETQYF

v_call: TRBV27
cdr3_length: 15
cdr3_aa: CASSSMQGAIEKLFF